These 8 T cell receptor beta chains were sequenced from one sample in a study of post-analysis software for immune sequencing data. Study-level results: Five TRBV segments occurring more often in patients than controls included TRBV5-6, TRBV5-1 and TRBV20-1.

TCR beta cDNA libraries included unique molecular identifiers. TCRdb ran MiXCR on the PCR reads and lists one entry per CDR3 protein. This table has 820,000 or so distinct CDR3 sequences, roughly 50% appearing once. For these TCRs, the target antigens are not known. The sample comprised blood. The receptors shown here come from a girl aged 10 to 17 with multiple sclerosis.

V is TRBV20-1 and J is TRBJ2-2; 8 nucleotides align to TRBD1. The CDR3 runs 16 residues. CDR1 DFQATT and CDR2 SNEGSKA come from the germline V gene (reference sequence). V lost 1 base, J lost 2 bases, and 6 bases stayed unmatched. The CDR3 nucleotides are TGCAGTGCTAGAGTACCGGACAGGGAAAACACCGGGGAGCTGTTTTTT. Translated, it gives CSARVPDRENTGELFF.

The J gene is TRBJ1-2, the V gene TRBV27; 9 nucleotides match TRBD1. Trimming removed 7 bases from V and 7 bases from J; junction bases left unmatched: 16. The CDR3 extends over 16 amino acids. Germline V gene sequence: CDR1 MNHEY, CDR2 SMNVEV (reference sequence). CDR3 in DNA: TGTGCCAGCAAAATGTCCGTGGGACAGGGATTCTTTGGCTACACCTTC. This encodes CASKMSVGQGFFGYTF.

The chain employs TRBV20-1 and TRBJ2-1; 7 bases are shared with TRBD2. The ends lost 5 bases at V and 0 bases at J; junction bases unmatched: 4. From germline, CDR1 is DFQATT and CDR2 SNEGSKA (reference sequence). CDR3 length: 14 residues. The CDR3 protein is CSALAASSYNEQFF. The CDR3 DNA reads TGCAGTGCTCTAGCGGCGAGCTCCTACAATGAGCAGTTCTTC.

This clonotype turned up a few times. The V gene is TRBV7-6, the J gene TRBJ1-5; D is undetermined. Trimming left V 2 bases short and J 5 bases short, with 7 bases between. CDR1 and CDR2 from the germline V gene are SGHVS and FNYEAQ. The CDR3 contains 13 residues. The CDR3 bases are TGTGCCAGCAGCTTAAGCAGCTATCAGCCCCAGCATTTT. Translation: CASSLSSYQPQHF.

The chain joins TRBV5-1 to TRBJ2-3; 7 bases agree with TRBD2. CDR1 and CDR2 from the germline V gene are SGHRS and YFSETQ. Unmatched junction bases numbered 7, after V lost 6 bases and J lost 3 bases. The CDR3 length is 14 residues. For the CDR3, the DNA is TGCGCCAGCACAACGGGACTATCGACAGATACGCAGTATTTT. Residues: CASTTGLSTDTQYF.

This chain connects TRBV5-1 to TRBJ2-7; D remains ambiguous. Trimming shortened V by 1 base and J by 0 bases, and 8 bases separated the two germline ends. Germline CDR1 and CDR2: SGHRS and YFSETQ. This CDR3 is built from 14 residues. Here the CDR3 reads CASSLPETSYEQYF. CDR3 DNA sequence: TGCGCCAGCAGCTTGCCGGAAACCTCCTACGAGCAGTACTTC.

This clonotype has only a few counts. The V and J genes are TRBV5-1 and TRBJ2-7; D unresolved. V was trimmed by 0 bases and J by 1 base, leaving 11 bases between them. Germline CDR1 SGHRS, CDR2 YFSETQ. This CDR3 has 15 residues. The CDR3 coding sequence is TGCGCCAGCAGCTTGGCCGACTCGGTTTCCTACGAGCAGTACTTC. This gives the protein CASSLADSVSYEQYF.

The rearrangement links TRBV5-1 to TRBJ2-5, with D possibly TRBD2 on 6 matching bases. The CDR3 has 15 residues. Trimming pared 1 base from V and 11 bases from J, leaving 21 bases between. Germline CDR1 is SGHRS and CDR2 is YFSETQ. In DNA, the CDR3 is TGCGCCAGCAGCTTGCTTGCTAGCGACGTTAGGGAGCAGTACTTC. Translation: CASSLLASDVREQYF.